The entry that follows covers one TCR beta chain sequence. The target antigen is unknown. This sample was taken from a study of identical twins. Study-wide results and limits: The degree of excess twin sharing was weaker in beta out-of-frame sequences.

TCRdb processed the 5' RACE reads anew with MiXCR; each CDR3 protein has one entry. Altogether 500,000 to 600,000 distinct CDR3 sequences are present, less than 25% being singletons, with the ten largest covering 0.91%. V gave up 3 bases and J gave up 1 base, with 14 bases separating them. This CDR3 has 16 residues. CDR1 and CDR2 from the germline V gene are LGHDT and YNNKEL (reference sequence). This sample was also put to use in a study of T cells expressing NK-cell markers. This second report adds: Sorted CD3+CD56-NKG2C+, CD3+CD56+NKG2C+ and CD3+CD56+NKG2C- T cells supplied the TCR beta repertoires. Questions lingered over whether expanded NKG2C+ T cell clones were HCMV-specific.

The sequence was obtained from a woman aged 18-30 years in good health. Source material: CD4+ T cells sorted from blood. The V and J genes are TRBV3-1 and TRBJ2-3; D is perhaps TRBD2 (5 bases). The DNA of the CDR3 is TGTGCCAGCAGCCAGACGTTAGGGAGCGGCACAGATACGCAGTATTTT. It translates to CASSQTLGSGTDTQYF.